This T cell receptor beta chain emerged from a study of blood T cell repertoires in COVID-19. V was shortened by 0 bases and J by 2 bases, with 10 bases between the two germline ends. Germline V gives CDR1 GTSNPN, CDR2 SVGIG (reference sequence). The CDR3 has 14 amino acids. Clones were read by immunoSEQ multiplex PCR, and TCRdb kept only the in-frame ones, dropping some. The table lists around 180,000 clones, 60% to 80% of them singletons. The TCR was taken from a man aged 55 to 70 with active or convalescent COVID-19. The sequenced sample was peripheral blood. The chain has TRBV30 and TRBJ1-2; the D is unclear. The CDR3 reads CAWSVNAANYGYTF. CDR3 sequence (DNA): TGTGCCTGGAGTGTAAATGCGGCGAACTATGGCTACACCTTC.